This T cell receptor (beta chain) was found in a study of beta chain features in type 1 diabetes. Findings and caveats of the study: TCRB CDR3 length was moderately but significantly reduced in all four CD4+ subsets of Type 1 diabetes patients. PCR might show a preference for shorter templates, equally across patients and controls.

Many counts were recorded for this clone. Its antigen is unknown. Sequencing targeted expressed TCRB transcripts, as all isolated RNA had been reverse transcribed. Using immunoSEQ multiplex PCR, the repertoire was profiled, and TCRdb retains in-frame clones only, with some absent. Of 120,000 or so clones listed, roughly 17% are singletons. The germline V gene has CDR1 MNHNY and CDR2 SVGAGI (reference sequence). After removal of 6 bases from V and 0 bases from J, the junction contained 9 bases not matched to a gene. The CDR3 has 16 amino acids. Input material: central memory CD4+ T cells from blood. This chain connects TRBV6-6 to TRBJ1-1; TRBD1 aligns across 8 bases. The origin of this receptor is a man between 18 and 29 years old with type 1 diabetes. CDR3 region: CASRHHRTGLNTEAFF. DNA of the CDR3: TGTGCCAGCAGACACCATCGGACAGGGTTGAACACTGAAGCTTTCTTT.